This T cell receptor (beta chain) was documented in a study of T-cell reconstitution after alpha-beta-depleted transplantation in children. A TCRbeta library incorporating unique molecular identifiers was prepared. TCRdb reprocessed the PCR reads with MiXCR, giving one entry per CDR3 protein. The profile shows about 600,000 distinct CDR3 sequences, about 23% of them singletons. The V end lost 5 bases, the J end lost 6 bases, and 14 bases lay between the germline ends. The germline V gene has CDR1 MDHEN and CDR2 SYDVKM. CDR3 length: 14 amino acids. Study results and caveats: Approximately two months post-transplant, alpha-beta T cells reportedly originated from several hundred expanded graft clones. There were some patients whose high TCRbeta diversity at day 60 came from surviving recipient T cells and thymic progenitors. At the one-year point after transplant, T-cell counts and TCRbeta diversity were found to come mostly from T cells that had been newly produced.

This clonotype was observed many times. The antigen remains unidentified. This clonotype originated in a boy younger than two who had a stem cell transplant for acute myeloid leukemia, so the T cells may come from the graft donor. The chain couples TRBV28 to TRBJ2-1; D is perhaps TRBD1 or TRBD2 (6 bases each). Sequenced here: PBMCs, mostly from graft donor cells, sampled 360 days after TCRalphabeta/CD19-depleted stem cell transplant. CDR3 in DNA: TGTGCCAGCAGTGTGGGGGGCGGATCCAATGAGCAGTTCTTC. Translation: CASSVGGGSNEQFF. The whole variable domain, filled in from reference TRBV28 and TRBJ2-1, reads DVKVTQSSRYLVKRTGEKVFLECVQDMDHENMFWYRQDPGLGLRLIYFSYDVKMKEKGDIPEGYSVSREKKERFSLILESASTNQTSMYLCASSVGGGSNEQFFGPGTRLTVL.